The 9 T cell receptor beta chains reported below all come from one sample, sequenced in a study of blood T cell repertoires in COVID-19. This table comes from immunoSEQ multiplex PCR, and its TCRdb copy is limited to in-frame clones, with some not included. Of 210,000 or so clones in the sample, around 78% are singletons; the top ten hold 2.5% to 3%. The sample consisted of peripheral blood. The receptors derive from a woman at least 80 years old with active or convalescent COVID-19.

V is TRBV5-5 and J is TRBJ1-1, with a tentative D call TRBD1 (6 bases). The CDR3 totals 14 residues. CDR1 and CDR2 (germline): SGHKS, YYEKEE (reference sequence). The V and J ends lost 4 bases and 3 bases respectively, with 13 bases between them. The CDR3, as DNA: TGTGCCAGCAGCCCCCGCCCAGGGGACACTGAAGCTTTCTTT. Protein sequence: CASSPRPGDTEAFF.

This clone was seen a single time. This chain connects TRBV12-3 or TRBV12-4 to TRBJ2-1; D might be TRBD1 (6 bases). V shed 9 bases and J shed 3 bases, with 12 bases lying between them. This CDR3 spans 13 amino acids. The CDR3 here is CASQGRNYNEQFF. CDR3 coding DNA: TGTGCCAGTCAGGGGCGGAACTACAATGAGCAGTTCTTC.

This chain joins TRBV3-1 (or the pseudogene TRBV3-2) and TRBJ1-2; D is possibly TRBD1 (6 bases). Germline V gene sequence: CDR1 LGHDT, CDR2 YNNKEL (reference sequence). Between the trimmed V and J ends, which lost 1 base and 6 bases, there was a span of 6 bases. The CDR3 loop spans 12 amino acids. CDR3 amino acids: CASSQGGHGYTF. CDR3 bases: TGTGCCAGCAGCCAAGGGGGGCATGGCTACACCTTC.

This clone was detected only a few times. The rearrangement links TRBV29-1 to TRBJ1-3; no clear D. The CDR3 covers 11 residues. CDR1 and CDR2 (germline): SQVTM, ANQGSEA. V gave up 4 bases and J gave up 7 bases, with 8 bases separating them. The CDR3, as DNA: TGCAGCGTTGGATTCAGTAACACCATATATTTT. Its translation: CSVGFSNTIYF. Variable domain in full (rest from reference TRBV29-1 and TRBJ1-3): SAVISQKPSRDICQRGTSLTIQCQVDSQVTMMFWYRQQPGQSLTLIATANQGSEATYESGFVIDKFPISRPNLTFSTLTVSNMSPEDSSIYLCSVGFSNTIYFGEGSWLTVV.

The chain recombines TRBV11-2 with TRBJ2-3; 7 bases fit TRBD2. Germline V lookup: CDR1 SGHAT, CDR2 FQNNGV. The CDR3 totals 15 residues. V lost 4 bases and J lost 2; bases outside the gene matches: 6. DNA for the CDR3: TGTGCCAGCAGCTCTCTCGGGGGGATCACAGATACGCAGTATTTT. Protein product: CASSSLGGITDTQYF.

The chain employs TRBV6-2 or TRBV6-3 and TRBJ2-2; 12 bases agree with TRBD2. CDR1 is MNHEY and CDR2 is SVGEGT in the germline V gene. V trimming: 6 bases; J trimming: 3 bases; junction bases outside the gene matches: 11. This CDR3 is 18 amino acids long. The DNA for the CDR3 is TGTGCCAGCAGCCGACCGACTAGCGGGGGAGTTTACACCGGGGAGCTGTTTTTT. Translated: CASSRPTSGGVYTGELFF.

In its sample, this clone was seen a few times. The CDR3 is CASSESGFVTDTQYF. Here the CDR3 DNA reads TGTGCCAGCAGTGAATCGGGGTTTGTTACAGATACGCAGTATTTT. The chain couples TRBV6-1 to TRBJ2-3, with a possible D match to TRBD2 (5 bases). The CDR3 consists of 15 residues. Looked up from germline, CDR1 is MNHNS and CDR2 is SASEGT. V lost 2 bases, J lost 3 bases, and 12 bases lay in between.

The rearrangement uses TRBV21-1 and TRBJ1-4; the D call of TRBD1 is as the table states it, not checked on the DNA. TRBV21-1 is termed a pseudogene. This CDR3 has 17 amino acids. CDR3 DNA sequence: TGTGCCAGCAGCAATCTTAACTTGACAGGTCCTAATGAAAAACTGTTTTTT. This gives the protein CASSNLNLTGPNEKLFF.

The J gene is TRBJ1-1, the V gene TRBV2; perhaps TRBD1 as D (5 bases). Germline V lookup: CDR1 SNHLY, CDR2 FYNNEI. V lost 0 bases and J 1 base, leaving 12 bases between the germline ends. The CDR3 totals 16 residues. In DNA, the CDR3 is TGTGCCAGCAGTGAAGCCCTTGTAGGGGCGAACACTGAAGCTTTCTTT. Translation gives CASSEALVGANTEAFF.